This T cell receptor beta chain was recorded in a study of cytomegalovirus exposure and HLA in healthy donors. General observations from the study: Most likely, a cluster of highly shared sequence variants arose as a sequencing artifact.

60 Vbeta and 13 Jbeta primers were used in PCR. Clones were sequenced by immunoSEQ multiplex PCR, and TCRdb holds only the in-frame ones, with some missing. This sample has roughly 200,000 clones; over 75% occur once, and the top ten carry about 2.2%. Germline V CDR1 and CDR2: SGHRS, YFSETQ. Trimming shortened V by 4 bases and J by 11 bases, and 15 bases separated the two germline ends. The CDR3 covers 12 residues. As concerns this clone: No antigen is known for it.

This clonotype originated in a woman between 45 and 60 years old in good health and CMV-seronegative. The chain recombines TRBV5-1 with TRBJ1-1; D perhaps matches TRBD1 (5 bases). Sequences were obtained from PBMCs. CDR3 DNA sequence: TGCGCCAGCAGCGGGGGAGGGAGGGGCGCTTTCTTT. As protein: CASSGGGRGAFF.